This paragraph covers one T cell receptor beta chain sequence. This sample was included in a study of T cell changes during pregnancy in multiple sclerosis. Repertoires were generated with immunoSEQ multiplex PCR, while TCRdb's copy carries only in-frame clones and drops some. In the table there are tens of thousands of clones, roughly 93% of which are singletons. This CDR3 is 13 amino acids long. Per the germline V gene, CDR1 is SQVTM and CDR2 is ANQGSEA. The J segment lost 1 base and the V segment lost 6 bases, leaving 5 bases of the junction unmatched. V gene TRBV29-1 combines with J gene TRBJ1-1, with 7 bases that match TRBD1. This receptor was taken from a female donor in good health, enrolled as a control in a pregnancy study. The sample in question was peripheral blood, obtained in the second trimester of pregnancy. The CDR3 bases are TGCAGCGTATACAGGGGAGGGAACACTGAAGCTTTCTTT. Its translation is CSVYRGGNTEAFF.